One sample yielded the 20 T cell receptor beta chains listed below, sequenced in a study of blood T cell repertoires in COVID-19. The assay was immunoSEQ multiplex PCR, and TCRdb's table has in-frame clones only and misses some. This sample carries 210,000 or so clones, around 80% of them seen once, and the ten largest clones take under 4.5%. The sample was PBMCs or T cells enriched from blood (not recorded which). These receptor sequences come from a man aged 25 to 40 with acute COVID-19.

The rearrangement joins TRBV7-6 to TRBJ1-1; D is undetermined. Trimming removed 0 bases at V and 5 bases at J, with 7 bases between. This CDR3 region has 13 residues. Germline V gives CDR1 SGHVS, CDR2 FNYEAQ. The CDR3 sequence: CASSLARETEAFF. CDR3 coding DNA: TGTGCCAGCAGCTTAGCTCGCGAAACTGAAGCTTTCTTT. Drawing the rest from reference TRBV7-6 and TRBJ1-1, the complete variable domain is GAGVSQSPRYKVTKRGQDVALRCDPISGHVSLYWYRQALGQGPEFLTYFNYEAQQDKSGLPNDRFSAERPEGSISTLTIQRTEQRDSAMYRCASSLARETEAFFGQGTRLTVV.

The CDR3 protein is CASSQVGKEVRNYGYTF. The CDR3 DNA reads TGTGCCAGCAGCCAAGTCGGGAAGGAGGTTCGCAACTATGGCTACACCTTC. The chain is built from TRBV4-2 and TRBJ1-2; unclear D gene. Germline V lookup: CDR1 LGHNA, CDR2 YNFKEQ. Trimming took 1 base from V and 2 from J, leaving 17 bases between them. The length of the CDR3 is 17 residues.

This clone appeared a single time. The V gene is TRBV9, the J gene TRBJ1-3, with 10 bases fitting TRBD1. Germline V gives CDR1 SGDLS, CDR2 YYNGEE. The J segment lost 3 bases and the V segment lost 3 bases, leaving 3 bases of the junction unmatched. This CDR3 region has 15 residues. The CDR3 sequence: CASSGQGALGNTIYF. The CDR3 DNA follows: TGTGCCAGCAGCGGACAGGGGGCCCTTGGAAACACCATATATTTT.

This chain connects TRBV5-1 to TRBJ2-7, with TRBD2 matching 14 bases. With 4 bases clipped from V and 2 bases from J, the junction kept 11 bases outside the gene matches. The germline CDR1 and CDR2 sequences are SGHRS and YFSETQ. The CDR3 runs 18 residues. The CDR3 coding sequence is TGCGCCAGCAGCCCGACTCGGACTAGCGGGGGGACAACCTACGAGCAGTACTTC. This gives the protein CASSPTRTSGGTTYEQYF.

As DNA, the CDR3 is TGTGCCATCAGTGATGACAGGGGGCCCACCGGGGAGCTGTTTTTT. Amino acids: CAISDDRGPTGELFF. The chain has TRBV10-3 and TRBJ2-2; 10 positions agree with TRBD1. Germline values: CDR1 ENHRY, CDR2 SYGVKD. The CDR3 is 15 amino acids. Trimming took 3 bases from V and 4 from J; bases not matched to a gene: 2.

The J gene is TRBJ1-2, the V gene TRBV12-3 or TRBV12-4, with TRBD1 matching over 8 bases. J lost 4 bases, V lost 5 bases, and 3 bases had no gene match. The CDR3 covers 13 residues. CDR3 DNA sequence: TGTGCCAGCAGTCAGGGGGCTGGCTATGGCTACACCTTC. The encoded protein is CASSQGAGYGYTF.

The V gene is TRBV7-2, the J gene TRBJ1-1, with D unclear. The CDR3 sequence is 14 residues long. V was clipped by 3 bases and J by 1 base, with 9 bases between them. CDR1 and CDR2 (germline): SGHTA, FQGNSA. CDR3 coding DNA: TGTGCCAGCAGCTTCCAGAATTCGAACACTGAAGCTTTCTTT. It yields the protein CASSFQNSNTEAFF.

The CDR3 DNA is TGTGCCAGCAGCGGGGAGACGGACACTGAAGCTTTCTTT. It translates to CASSGETDTEAFF. The chain has TRBV12-3 or TRBV12-4 and TRBJ1-1, with unresolved D. V lost 6 bases and J 3 bases, leaving 11 bases between the germline ends. This CDR3 comprises 13 residues.

This chain uses TRBV11-2 with TRBJ2-1; no clear D gene. The CDR3 is 16 amino acids. Germline V gene data show CDR1 as SGHAT and CDR2 as FQNNGV. Trimming shortened V by 1 base and J by 0 bases, and 10 bases separated the two germline ends. CDR3 protein: CASSLVWADSYNEQFF. DNA for the CDR3: TGTGCCAGCAGCTTAGTTTGGGCTGACTCCTACAATGAGCAGTTCTTC.

V gene TRBV6-5 combines with J gene TRBJ2-1; 7 bases map to TRBD2. The V gene end was trimmed by 2 bases and the J gene end by 5 bases; junction bases not matched to a gene: 3. Germline-derived CDR1 and CDR2 are MNHEY and SVGAGI. This CDR3 contains 14 residues. The CDR3 loop is CASSYLSGNNEQFF. CDR3 coding DNA: TGTGCCAGCAGTTACCTAAGCGGGAACAATGAGCAGTTCTTC.

This clone has more than one count but fewer than ten. This chain connects TRBV7-2 to TRBJ2-3; 9 positions agree with TRBD2. From germline, CDR1 is SGHTA and CDR2 FQGNSA. The CDR3 is made up of 18 amino acids. V was pared by 1 base and J by 0 bases, with 8 bases of the junction left unmatched. In DNA, the CDR3 is TGTGCCAGCAGCTTAGGACTGGGCGGGGGGGCTAGCACAGATACGCAGTATTTT. Its translation is CASSLGLGGGASTDTQYF.

The genes are TRBV4-2 and TRBJ1-5, with a possible D match to TRBD1 (5 bases). Germline V lookup: CDR1 LGHNA, CDR2 YNFKEQ. Trimming cost V 0 bases and J 2 bases, with 11 bases left between them. The CDR3 length is 16 residues. The CDR3 protein is CASSQEVGEGNQPQHF. CDR3 in DNA: TGTGCCAGCAGCCAAGAGGTAGGGGAGGGCAATCAGCCCCAGCATTTT.

This sequence joins TRBV19 and TRBJ2-5; 9 bases fit TRBD1. The germline V gene has CDR1 LNHDA and CDR2 SQIVND (reference sequence). The V gene end was trimmed by 8 bases and the J gene end by 2 bases; junction bases not matched to a gene: 9. CDR3 length: 15 amino acids. CDR3 in amino acids: CASSRDRASQETQYF. CDR3 sequence (DNA): TGTGCCAGTTCCCGGGACAGGGCCTCTCAAGAGACCCAGTACTTC.

This clone was detected a few times. The J gene is TRBJ1-5, the V gene TRBV28; 8 nucleotides match TRBD1. Germline values: CDR1 MDHEN, CDR2 SYDVKM. CDR3 length: 16 amino acids. Trimming at V came to 2 bases and at J to 3 bases, leaving 6 bases not matched to a gene. Here the CDR3 DNA reads TGTGCCAGCAGTTTAGCGGCAGGGGGCTTCAATCAGCCCCAGCATTTT. Translating gives CASSLAAGGFNQPQHF.

This clone was detected only a few times. The chain links TRBV5-1 to TRBJ2-5, with 7 bases lining up with TRBD2. This CDR3 region has 14 residues. J lost 2 bases, V lost 1 base, and 2 bases had no gene match. Per the germline V gene, CDR1 is SGHRS and CDR2 is YFSETQ. The CDR3 DNA reads TGCGCCAGCAGCTTGTTGGGACTACAAGAGACCCAGTACTTC. Residues: CASSLLGLQETQYF.

The genes are TRBV11-1 and TRBJ2-3; the match to TRBD2 covers 9 bases. This CDR3 comprises 16 residues. The V segment lost 5 bases and the J segment 2 bases; nucleotides outside the gene matches: 8. The germline V gene encodes CDR1 SGHAT and CDR2 FQDESV (reference sequence). This chain's CDR3 is CASSPGTSIDTDTQYF. In DNA, the CDR3 is TGTGCCAGCAGCCCAGGGACTAGCATAGACACAGATACGCAGTATTTT.

There are a few counts of this clone. The chain employs TRBV9 and TRBJ1-1; D is uncertain. Germline CDR1 reads SGDLS; CDR2 reads YYNGEE. V was pared by 4 bases and J by 1 base, with 11 bases between. CDR3 length: 14 residues. CDR3 in DNA: TGTGCCAGCAGCCCTCCTCCGGGGAACACTGAAGCTTTCTTT. Translated: CASSPPPGNTEAFF. The full variable domain, in which reference TRBV9 and TRBJ1-1 provide the parts outside the CDR3, is DSGVTQTPKHLITATGQRVTLRCSPRSGDLSVYWYQQSLDQGLQFLIQYYNGEERAKGNILERFSAQQFPDLHSELNLSSLELGDSALYFCASSPPPGNTEAFFGQGTRLTVV.

The chain links TRBV3-1 (or the pseudogene TRBV3-2) to TRBJ1-1; possible D gene TRBD1, 5 bases. Trimming left V 8 bases short and J 1 base short, with 11 bases between. CDR1 and CDR2 (germline): LGHDT, YNNKEL (reference sequence). This CDR3 has 13 residues. The CDR3 is CASGRARNTEAFF. In DNA, the CDR3 is TGTGCCAGCGGCAGGGCGAGGAACACTGAAGCTTTCTTT.

This clone was seen just once. The rearrangement links TRBV5-1 to TRBJ2-1; TRBD1 matches at 10 bases. J lost 7 bases, V lost 4 bases, and 14 bases had no gene match. From germline, CDR1 is SGHRS and CDR2 YFSETQ. The CDR3 consists of 17 residues. The CDR3 DNA reads as TGCGCCAGCAGCGGGGACAGGGGTCTGGGTAGGGGAAATGAGCAGTTCTTC. This encodes CASSGDRGLGRGNEQFF.

This chain joins TRBV7-2 and TRBJ1-2, with unresolved D. V lost 5 bases to trimming and J lost 3 bases, with 19 bases between them. The CDR3 sequence is 16 residues long. Germline-derived CDR1 and CDR2 are SGHTA and FQGNSA. CDR3 sequence (DNA): TGTGCCAGCAGCCAGCGGAACACTGGGGTGCACTATGGCTACACCTTC. Protein sequence: CASSQRNTGVHYGYTF.